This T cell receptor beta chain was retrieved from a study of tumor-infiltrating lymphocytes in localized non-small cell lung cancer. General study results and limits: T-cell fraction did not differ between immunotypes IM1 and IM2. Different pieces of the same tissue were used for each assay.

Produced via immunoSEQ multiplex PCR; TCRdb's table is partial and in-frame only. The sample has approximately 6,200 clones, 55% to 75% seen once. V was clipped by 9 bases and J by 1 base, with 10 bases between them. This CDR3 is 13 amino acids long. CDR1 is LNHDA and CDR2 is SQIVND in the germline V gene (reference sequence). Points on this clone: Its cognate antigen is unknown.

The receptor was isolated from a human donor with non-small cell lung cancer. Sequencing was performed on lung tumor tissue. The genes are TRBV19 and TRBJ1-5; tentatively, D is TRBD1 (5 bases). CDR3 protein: CASHRDSNQPQHF. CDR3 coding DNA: TGTGCCAGCCACCGGGACAGCAATCAGCCCCAGCATTTT.